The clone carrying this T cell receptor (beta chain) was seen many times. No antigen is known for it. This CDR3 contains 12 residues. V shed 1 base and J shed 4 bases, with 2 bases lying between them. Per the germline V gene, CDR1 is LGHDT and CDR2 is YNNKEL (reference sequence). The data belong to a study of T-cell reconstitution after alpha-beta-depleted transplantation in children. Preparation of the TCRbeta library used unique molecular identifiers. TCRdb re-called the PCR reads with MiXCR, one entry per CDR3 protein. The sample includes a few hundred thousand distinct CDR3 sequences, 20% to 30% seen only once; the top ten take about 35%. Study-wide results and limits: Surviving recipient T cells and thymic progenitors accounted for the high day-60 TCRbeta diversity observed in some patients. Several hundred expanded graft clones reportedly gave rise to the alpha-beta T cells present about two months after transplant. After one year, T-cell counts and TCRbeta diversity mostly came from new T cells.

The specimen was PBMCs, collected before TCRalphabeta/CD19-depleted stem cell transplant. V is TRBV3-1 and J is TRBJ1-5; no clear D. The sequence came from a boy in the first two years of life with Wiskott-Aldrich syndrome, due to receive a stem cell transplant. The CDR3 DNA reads TGTGCCAGCAGCCAAGGTAATCAGCCCCAGCATTTT. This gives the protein CASSQGNQPQHF.